The next 24 T cell receptor beta chains were all read from a single sample in a study of blood T cell repertoires in COVID-19. Some clones are missing from TCRdb's copy, which holds only in-frame ones; the method was immunoSEQ multiplex PCR. There are under 250,000 clones in the sample; 80% to 90% occur only once, and approximately 3.4% lies in the top ten. Sequenced input: PBMCs or T cells enriched from blood (not recorded which). The receptor source for this set is a young woman in a cohort exposed to, infected with or recovered from COVID-19 (not recorded which).

This rearrangement joins TRBV3-1 (or the pseudogene TRBV3-2) to TRBJ1-2; D is uncertain. Trimming took 2 bases from V and 2 from J, leaving 9 bases between them. Germline CDR1 reads LGHDT; CDR2 reads YNNKEL (reference sequence). The CDR3 loop spans 14 amino acids. The CDR3 nucleotides are TGTGCCAGCAGCCAAACTAACGGCAACTATGGCTACACCTTC. Its translation: CASSQTNGNYGYTF.

This clone was observed a few times. The chain employs TRBV3-1 (or the pseudogene TRBV3-2) and TRBJ2-5, with 9 bases matching TRBD2. This CDR3 comprises 15 residues. Germline values: CDR1 LGHDT, CDR2 YNNKEL (reference sequence). The J segment lost 4 bases and the V segment lost 10 bases, leaving 13 bases of the junction unmatched. CDR3 coding DNA: TGTGCCACCTCCACAACTAGCGGGCGGCGAGAGACCCAGTACTTC. It codes for CATSTTSGRRETQYF.

The chain employs TRBV28 and TRBJ2-5; 15 positions agree with TRBD2. With V trimmed by 5 bases and J by 5 bases, 9 bases remained unmatched. Per germline, CDR1 MDHEN and CDR2 SYDVKM. This CDR3 region has 17 residues. CDR3 bases: TGTGCCAGCAGTACGGGACTAGCGGGGGGTATTAGGGAGACCCAGTACTTC. It codes for CASSTGLAGGIRETQYF. The variable domain in full, with the rest retrieved from reference TRBV28 and TRBJ2-5, is DVKVTQSSRYLVKRTGEKVFLECVQDMDHENMFWYRQDPGLGLRLIYFSYDVKMKEKGDIPEGYSVSREKKERFSLILESASTNQTSMYLCASSTGLAGGIRETQYFGPGTRLLVL.

The chain has TRBV11-2 and TRBJ2-5; tentative D call: TRBD2 (6 bases). Germline V lookup: CDR1 SGHAT, CDR2 FQNNGV. The CDR3 has 15 amino acids. V lost 5 bases and J lost 1, with 14 bases in between. CDR3 residues: CASSPAGFSQETQYF. The CDR3 nucleotides are TGTGCCAGCAGCCCCGCGGGGTTTTCCCAAGAGACCCAGTACTTC.

The CDR3 DNA reads TGTGCCAGCAGCTCGTCCCCGGGGATAGTTAATTCACCCCTCCACTTT. Its translation is CASSSSPGIVNSPLHF. The chain is built from TRBV9 and TRBJ1-6; D remains ambiguous. Germline values: CDR1 SGDLS, CDR2 YYNGEE. Trimming pared 4 bases from V and 6 bases from J, leaving 17 bases between. The CDR3 extends over 16 amino acids. Full variable domain (outside the CDR3, taken from reference TRBV9 and TRBJ1-6): DSGVTQTPKHLITATGQRVTLRCSPRSGDLSVYWYQQSLDQGLQFLIQYYNGEERAKGNILERFSAQQFPDLHSELNLSSLELGDSALYFCASSSSPGIVNSPLHFGNGTRLTVT.

On this clone itself: Because the CDR3's place on the DNA is in doubt, the DNA is left out and the CDR3 is given as listed by TCRdb. The chain uses TRBV28 and TRBJ2-5; the table's D gene call, TRBD1, was not cross checked with the DNA. The CDR3 comprises 16 residues, both ends counted. The germline V gene encodes CDR1 MDHEN and CDR2 SYDVKM. This chain's CDR3 is CASSTSTGAKEETQYF.

V is TRBV28 and J is TRBJ2-6, with 10 bases matching TRBD1. The CDR3 extends over 16 amino acids. V dropped 7 bases and J dropped 0; count of bases not matched to a gene: 3. Germline V gene sequence: CDR1 MDHEN, CDR2 SYDVKM. Written as DNA, the CDR3 is TGTGCCAGCACCCGGGACAGGGGCTCTGGGGCCAACGTCCTGACTTTC. Its protein is CASTRDRGSGANVLTF. The variable domain in full, with the rest retrieved from reference TRBV28 and TRBJ2-6, is DVKVTQSSRYLVKRTGEKVFLECVQDMDHENMFWYRQDPGLGLRLIYFSYDVKMKEKGDIPEGYSVSREKKERFSLILESASTNQTSMYLCASTRDRGSGANVLTFGAGSRLTVL.

This clone was picked up a small number of times. V usage is TRBV9 and J usage is TRBJ2-2; D unclear. This CDR3 region has 14 residues. Germline-derived CDR1 and CDR2 are SGDLS and YYNGEE. Trimming pared 0 bases from V and 1 base from J, leaving 4 bases between. The chain's CDR3 is CASSVDRNTGELFF. CDR3 coding DNA: TGTGCCAGCAGCGTAGACAGGAACACCGGGGAGCTGTTTTTT.

The chain joins TRBV5-1 to TRBJ1-2; 7 nucleotides line up with TRBD1. The CDR3 sequence is 14 residues long. V dropped 4 bases and J dropped 3; count of bases not matched to a gene: 6. Germline V gene data show CDR1 as SGHRS and CDR2 as YFSETQ. The CDR3 reads CASSMTGIDYGYTF. The CDR3 nucleotides read TGCGCCAGCAGCATGACAGGGATTGACTATGGCTACACCTTC.

The chain couples TRBV4-2 to TRBJ2-5, with 10 bases that match TRBD2. CDR1 is LGHNA and CDR2 is YNFKEQ in the germline V gene. V shed 4 bases, J shed 5 bases, and the junction held 10 bases outside the gene matches. CDR3 length equals 16 residues. CDR3 region: CASSRLASGSYETQYF. The CDR3 nucleotides are TGTGCCAGCAGCCGACTCGCTAGCGGGAGTTATGAGACCCAGTACTTC.

CDR3 DNA: TGTGCCAGCAATACAGGCTGGTACGAGCAGTACTTC. This gives the protein CASNTGWYEQYF. The chain combines TRBV12-3 or TRBV12-4 with TRBJ2-7; possible D gene TRBD1, 5 bases. The CDR3 has 12 residues. Trimming stripped 7 bases from V and 4 bases from J, with 11 bases between.

V and J are TRBV19 and TRBJ1-6; weak D call: TRBD1 (5 bases). The germline V gene has CDR1 LNHDA and CDR2 SQIVND (reference sequence). Trimming pared 6 bases from V and 7 bases from J, leaving 13 bases between. The length of the CDR3 is 14 residues. This CDR3 reads CASRLGLYNSPLHF. Written as DNA, the CDR3 is TGTGCCAGTAGGCTGGGACTTTACAATTCACCCCTCCACTTT.

The genes are TRBV10-3 and TRBJ1-1; D perhaps matches TRBD1 (5 bases). Trimming stripped 8 bases from V and 3 bases from J, with 16 bases between. The CDR3 totals 14 residues. The germline gives CDR1 ENHRY, CDR2 SYGVKD. CDR3 in amino acids: CAIRWGERDTEAFF. DNA of the CDR3: TGTGCCATCCGGTGGGGGGAGCGGGACACTGAAGCTTTCTTT.

CDR3 loop: CSALPRDNYGYTF. In DNA form, the CDR3 reads TGCAGCGCCCTCCCGAGGGATAACTATGGCTACACCTTC. The chain employs TRBV29-1 and TRBJ1-2; the D is unclear. Trimming stripped 7 bases from V and 1 base from J, with 13 bases between. The CDR3 loop spans 13 amino acids. Germline values: CDR1 SQVTM, CDR2 ANQGSEA.

There are a few counts of this clone. The chain couples TRBV5-5 to TRBJ1-2; D possibly corresponds to TRBD1 (6 bases). Trimming cost V 4 bases and J 8 bases, with 18 bases left between them. Germline V CDR1 and CDR2: SGHKS, YYEKEE (reference sequence). The CDR3 loop spans 14 amino acids. The CDR3: CASSPGELGRGYTF. Here the CDR3 DNA reads TGTGCCAGCAGCCCAGGGGAACTGGGGCGCGGCTACACCTTC.

This clone has a handful of counts. The chain employs TRBV11-2 and TRBJ2-1, with 9 bases matching TRBD2. The CDR3 is made up of 13 amino acids. Germline assignment: CDR1 SGHAT and CDR2 FQNNGV. V shed 3 bases and J 6 bases; nucleotides not matched to a gene: 0. The CDR3 loop reads CASSLGLANEQFF. The CDR3 nucleotides read TGTGCCAGCAGCTTGGGACTAGCCAATGAGCAGTTCTTC.

The rearrangement uses TRBV28 and TRBJ1-2, with 12 bases matching TRBD1. The V gene's germline CDR1 is MDHEN and CDR2 SYDVKM. CDR3 length equals 16 residues. The junction had 7 bases not matched to a gene; V was cut back by 5 bases and J by 3 bases. CDR3 residues: CASSRDRGRGYYGYTF. For the CDR3, the DNA is TGTGCCAGCAGTCGGGACAGGGGGCGAGGTTACTATGGCTACACCTTC.

V is TRBV7-9 and J is TRBJ1-3; perhaps TRBD1 as D (5 bases). The CDR3 loop spans 14 amino acids. The V end was cut by 5 bases, the J end by 4 bases, with 12 bases between. Germline V lookup: CDR1 SEHNR, CDR2 FQNEAQ (reference sequence). The CDR3 is CASSNTGEGNTIYF. For the CDR3, the DNA is TGTGCCAGCAGCAACACAGGAGAGGGAAACACCATATATTTT.

The V gene is TRBV11-3, the J gene TRBJ1-1; maybe TRBD1 (6 bases). From germline, CDR1 is SGHNT and CDR2 YENEEA. V lost 8 bases and J 3 bases, leaving 19 bases between the germline ends. The CDR3 consists of 15 residues. The CDR3 bases are TGTGCCAGCCCCGAGGGGGGGCAGTGGTACACTGAAGCTTTCTTT. The encoded protein is CASPEGGQWYTEAFF. Full variable domain (missing parts from reference TRBV11-3 and TRBJ1-1): EAGVVQSPRYKIIEKKQPVAFWCNPISGHNTLYWYLQNLGQGPELLIRYENEEAVDDSQLPKDRFSAERLKGVDSTLKIQPAELGDSAVYLCASPEGGQWYTEAFFGQGTRLTVV.

V and J are TRBV28 and TRBJ1-4, with TRBD1 matching 7 bases. The V gene end was trimmed by 5 bases and the J gene end by 10 bases; junction bases not matched to a gene: 10. The CDR3 totals 14 residues. CDR1 and CDR2 from the germline V gene are MDHEN and SYDVKM. The CDR3 DNA follows: TGTGCCAGCAGTGATGACAGGGTAACCGGAAAACTGTTTTTT. It specifies CASSDDRVTGKLFF.

The V call is TRBV19, the J call TRBJ2-1; TRBD1 is a possible D gene (6 bases). Looked up from germline, CDR1 is LNHDA and CDR2 is SQIVND (reference sequence). The CDR3 has 13 residues. Trimming cost V 2 bases and J 6 bases, with 8 bases left between them. The CDR3 region is CASSIRTVNEQFF. For the CDR3, the DNA is TGTGCCAGTAGTATACGGACAGTCAATGAGCAGTTCTTC. The variable domain in full, with the rest retrieved from reference TRBV19 and TRBJ2-1, is DGGITQSPKYLFRKEGQNVTLSCEQNLNHDAMYWYRQDPGQGLRLIYYSQIVNDFQKGDIAEGYSVSREKKESFPLTVTSAQKNPTAFYLCASSIRTVNEQFFGPGTRLTVL.

This chain uses TRBV27 with TRBJ1-2; 8 bases align to TRBD1. Germline lookup yields CDR1 MNHEY and CDR2 SMNVEV (reference sequence). The J segment lost 6 bases and the V segment lost 3 bases, leaving 6 bases of the junction unmatched. The CDR3 is made up of 14 amino acids. CDR3 in amino acids: CASSFGQGTDGYTF. CDR3 DNA: TGTGCCAGCAGTTTCGGACAGGGCACAGATGGCTACACCTTC.

About this clone itself: An end of the junction differs from the germline gene, which may be a read error. The chain links TRBV7-7 to TRBJ2-5; 10 bases align to TRBD1. This CDR3 region has 18 residues. The germline gives CDR1 SSHAT, CDR2 FNYEAQ (reference sequence). The CDR3 here is CASSSGQGVPMRQETQYF. CDR3 in DNA: TGTGCTAGCAGCTCCGGACAGGGGGTCCCTATGAGGCAAGAGACCCAGTACTTC.

J is TRBJ2-7 and V is TRBV3-1 (or the pseudogene TRBV3-2), with TRBD1 matching 9 bases. The CDR3 loop spans 17 amino acids. Germline trimming cut 1 base from V and 4 bases from J; bases unmatched to any gene: 11. CDR1 and CDR2 (germline): LGHDT, YNNKEL (reference sequence). CDR3 in DNA: TGTGCCAGCAGCCAAGCCCCACCGGGACAGGGATATTACGAGCAGTACTTC. Translating it yields CASSQAPPGQGYYEQYF.